The sequence of this T cell receptor beta chain was determined in a study of blood T cell repertoires in COVID-19. Across the study: Some COVID-19 samples were acute and others convalescent; all came from the United States, Italy and Spain. T cells, B-cell-depleted T cells, or PBMCs supplied cDNA or gDNA.

The V gene end was trimmed by 4 bases and the J gene end by 7 bases; junction bases not matched to a gene: 7. The CDR3 extends over 13 amino acids. The germline V gene encodes CDR1 KGHSY and CDR2 FQNENV. Followed longitudinally, the Seattle patients had been enrolled during active infection. As originally analysed: Reference gene primer amplification gave estimated nucleated cell counts. Sequencing used immunoSEQ multiplex PCR; TCRdb keeps in-frame clones, though not all of them. Clonal size and the V and J genes are those of that table, whereas D and trimming came from the DNA. The repertoire holds 300,000 to 350,000 clones, with around 90% as singletons.

The sample taken for sequencing was peripheral blood. The chain employs TRBV16 and TRBJ2-7; TRBD1 matches 7 bases. This receptor was identified in a woman in her twenties or thirties with COVID-19, enrolled during active disease. CDR3 DNA: TGTGCCAGCAGCCCCGACAGGGTTGGGGAGCAGTACTTC. This sequence encodes CASSPDRVGEQYF. The full variable domain, rest sourced from reference TRBV16 and TRBJ2-7, is GEEVAQTPKHLVRGEGQKAKLYCAPIKGHSYVFWYQQVLKNEFKFLISFQNENVFDETGMPKERFSAKCLPNSPCSLEIQATKLEDSAVYFCASSPDRVGEQYFGPGTRLTVT.